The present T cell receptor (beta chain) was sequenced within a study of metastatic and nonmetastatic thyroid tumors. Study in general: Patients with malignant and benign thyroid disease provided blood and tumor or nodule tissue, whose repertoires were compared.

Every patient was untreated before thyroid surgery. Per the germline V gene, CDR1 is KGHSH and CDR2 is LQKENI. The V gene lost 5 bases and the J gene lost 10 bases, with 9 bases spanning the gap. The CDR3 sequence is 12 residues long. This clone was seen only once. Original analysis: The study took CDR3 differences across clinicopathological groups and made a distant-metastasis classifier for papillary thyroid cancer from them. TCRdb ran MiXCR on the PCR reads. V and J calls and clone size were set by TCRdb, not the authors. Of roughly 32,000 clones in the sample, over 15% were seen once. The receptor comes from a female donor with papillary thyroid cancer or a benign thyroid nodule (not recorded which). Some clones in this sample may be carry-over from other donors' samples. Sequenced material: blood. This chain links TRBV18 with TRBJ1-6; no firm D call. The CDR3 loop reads CASSTVRSPLHF. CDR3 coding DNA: TGTGCCAGCTCAACCGTGAGGTCACCCCTCCACTTT.